In its sample, the clone carrying this T cell receptor beta chain was seen a few times. As yet, its antigen is unknown. The data originate from a study of identical twins. Whole-study results and caveats: Less excess twin sharing appeared in beta out-of-frame sequences. Some out-of-frame alpha sequences were shared by twins, and these showed excess low generation probability.

CDR3 length: 14 amino acids. Looked up from germline, CDR1 is MNHEY and CDR2 is SVGAGI. The ends lost 6 bases at V and 5 bases at J; junction bases unmatched: 4. All donors comprised healthy Caucasians. Via MiXCR, TCRdb re-called the 5' RACE reads, giving one row per CDR3 protein. This sample has about 340,000 distinct CDR3 sequences, with roughly 9% found just once. This TCR came from a woman between 45 and 65 years old in good health. Sequenced: naive T cells sorted from blood. The rearrangement uses TRBV6-5 and TRBJ1-5, with 10 bases aligning to TRBD1. CDR3 loop: CASRGQGNDQPQHF. As DNA, the CDR3 is TGTGCCAGCAGGGGACAGGGGAATGATCAGCCCCAGCATTTT.